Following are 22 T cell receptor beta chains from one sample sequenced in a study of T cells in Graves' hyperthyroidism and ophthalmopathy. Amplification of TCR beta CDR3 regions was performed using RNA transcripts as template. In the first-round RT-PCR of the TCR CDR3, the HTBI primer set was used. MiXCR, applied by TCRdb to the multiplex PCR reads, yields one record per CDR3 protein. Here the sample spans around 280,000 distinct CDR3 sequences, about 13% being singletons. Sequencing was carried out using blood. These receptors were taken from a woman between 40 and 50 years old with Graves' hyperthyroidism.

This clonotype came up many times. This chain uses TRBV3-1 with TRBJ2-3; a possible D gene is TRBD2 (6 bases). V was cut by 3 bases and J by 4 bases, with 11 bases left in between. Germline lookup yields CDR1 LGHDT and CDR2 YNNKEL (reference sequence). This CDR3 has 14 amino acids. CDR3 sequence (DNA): TGTGCCAGCAGCCAGCTGCGGGATTCAGATACGCAGTATTTT. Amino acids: CASSQLRDSDTQYF.

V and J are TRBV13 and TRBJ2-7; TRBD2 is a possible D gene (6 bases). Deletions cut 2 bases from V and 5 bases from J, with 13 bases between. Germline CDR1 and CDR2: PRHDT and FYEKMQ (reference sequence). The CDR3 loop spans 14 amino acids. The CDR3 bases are TGTGCCAGCAGCTTATTCGGGAGTGTAAACGAGCAGTACTTC. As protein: CASSLFGSVNEQYF.

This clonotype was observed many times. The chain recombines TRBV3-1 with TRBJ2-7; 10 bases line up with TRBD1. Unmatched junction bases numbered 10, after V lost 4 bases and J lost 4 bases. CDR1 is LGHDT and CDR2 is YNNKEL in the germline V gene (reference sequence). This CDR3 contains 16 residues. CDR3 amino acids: CASSPFPGTGDYEQYF. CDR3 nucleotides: TGTGCCAGCAGCCCCTTCCCCGGGACAGGGGATTACGAGCAGTACTTC.

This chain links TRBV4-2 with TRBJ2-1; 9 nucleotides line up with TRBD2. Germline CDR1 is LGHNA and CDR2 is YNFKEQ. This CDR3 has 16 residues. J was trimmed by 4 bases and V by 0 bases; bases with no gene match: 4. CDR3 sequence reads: CASSQDGTSPYNEQFF. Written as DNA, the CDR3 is TGTGCCAGCAGCCAAGACGGGACTAGCCCATACAATGAGCAGTTCTTC.

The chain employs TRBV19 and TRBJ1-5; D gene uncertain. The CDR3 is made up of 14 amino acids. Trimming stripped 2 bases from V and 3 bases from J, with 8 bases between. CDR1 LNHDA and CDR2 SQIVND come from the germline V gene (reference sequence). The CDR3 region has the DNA TGTGCCAGTAGTATACGGGATTACAATCAGCCCCAGCATTTT. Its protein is CASSIRDYNQPQHF. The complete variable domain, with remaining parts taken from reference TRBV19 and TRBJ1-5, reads DGGITQSPKYLFRKEGQNVTLSCEQNLNHDAMYWYRQDPGQGLRLIYYSQIVNDFQKGDIAEGYSVSREKKESFPLTVTSAQKNPTAFYLCASSIRDYNQPQHFGDGTRLSIL.

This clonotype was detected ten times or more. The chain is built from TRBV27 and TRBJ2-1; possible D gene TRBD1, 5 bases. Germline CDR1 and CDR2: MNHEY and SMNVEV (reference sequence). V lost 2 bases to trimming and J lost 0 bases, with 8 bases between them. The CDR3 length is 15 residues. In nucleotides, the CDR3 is TGTGCCAGCAGTTTACAGGGAACCTCCTACAATGAGCAGTTCTTC. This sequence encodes CASSLQGTSYNEQFF.

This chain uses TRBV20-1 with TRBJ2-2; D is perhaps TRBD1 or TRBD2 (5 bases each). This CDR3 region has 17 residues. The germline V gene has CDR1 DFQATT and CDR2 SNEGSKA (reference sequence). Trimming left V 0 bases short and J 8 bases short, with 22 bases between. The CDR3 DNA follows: TGCAGTGCTAGAGAGAGGGGATCCGCTCTTTCTAGAGGGGAGCTGTTTTTT. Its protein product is CSARERGSALSRGELFF.

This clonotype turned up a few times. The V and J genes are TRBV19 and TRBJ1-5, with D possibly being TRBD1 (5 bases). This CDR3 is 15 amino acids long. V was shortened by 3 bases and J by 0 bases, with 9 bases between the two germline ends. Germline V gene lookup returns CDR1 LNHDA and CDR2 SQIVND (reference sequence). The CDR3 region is CASSMGQLSNQPQHF. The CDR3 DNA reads TGTGCCAGTAGTATGGGGCAGCTTAGCAATCAGCCCCAGCATTTT.

The DNA for the CDR3 is TGCAGTGCTAGCCGCCTAGCGGGAGTAAGGGAGACCCAGTACTTC. Translated, it gives CSASRLAGVRETQYF. The chain couples TRBV20-1 to TRBJ2-5, with 10 positions matching TRBD2. The CDR3 extends over 15 amino acids. Losses at the gene ends were 3 bases for V and 5 bases for J; bases not matched to a gene: 9. Germline V gene lookup returns CDR1 DFQATT and CDR2 SNEGSKA (reference sequence).

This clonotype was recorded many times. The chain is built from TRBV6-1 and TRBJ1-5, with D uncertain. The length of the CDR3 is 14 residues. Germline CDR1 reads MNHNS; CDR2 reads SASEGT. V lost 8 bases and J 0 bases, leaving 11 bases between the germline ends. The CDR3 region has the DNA TGTGCCAGCTTTACTGATTATAGCAATCAGCCCCAGCATTTT. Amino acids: CASFTDYSNQPQHF.

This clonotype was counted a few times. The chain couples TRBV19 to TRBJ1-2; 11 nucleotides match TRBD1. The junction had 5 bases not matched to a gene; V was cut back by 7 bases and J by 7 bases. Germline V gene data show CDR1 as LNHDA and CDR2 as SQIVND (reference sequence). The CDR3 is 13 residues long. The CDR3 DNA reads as TGTGCCAGTATTGGACAGGGGGCATCTGGCTACACCTTC. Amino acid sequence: CASIGQGASGYTF. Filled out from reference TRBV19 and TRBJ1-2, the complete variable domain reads DGGITQSPKYLFRKEGQNVTLSCEQNLNHDAMYWYRQDPGQGLRLIYYSQIVNDFQKGDIAEGYSVSREKKESFPLTVTSAQKNPTAFYLCASIGQGASGYTFGSGTRLTVV.

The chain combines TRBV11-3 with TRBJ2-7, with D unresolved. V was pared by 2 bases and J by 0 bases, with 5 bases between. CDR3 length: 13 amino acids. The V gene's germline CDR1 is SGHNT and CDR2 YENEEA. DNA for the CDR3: TGTGCCAGCAGCTTAAGTAACTCCTACGAGCAGTACTTC. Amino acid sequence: CASSLSNSYEQYF.

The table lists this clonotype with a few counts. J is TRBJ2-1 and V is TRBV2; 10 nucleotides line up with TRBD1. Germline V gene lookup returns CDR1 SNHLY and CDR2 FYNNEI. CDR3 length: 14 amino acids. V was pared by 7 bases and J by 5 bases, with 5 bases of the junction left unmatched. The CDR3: CASNDRGHDNEQFF. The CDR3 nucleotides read TGTGCCAGCAACGACAGGGGGCATGACAATGAGCAGTTCTTC.

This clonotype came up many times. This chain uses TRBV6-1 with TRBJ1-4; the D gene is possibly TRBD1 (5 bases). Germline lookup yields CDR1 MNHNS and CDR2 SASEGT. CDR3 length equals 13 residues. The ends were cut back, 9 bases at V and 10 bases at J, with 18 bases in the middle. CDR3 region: CASLDPLGGKLFF. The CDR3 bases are TGTGCCAGTTTGGACCCGCTGGGGGGAAAACTGTTTTTT.

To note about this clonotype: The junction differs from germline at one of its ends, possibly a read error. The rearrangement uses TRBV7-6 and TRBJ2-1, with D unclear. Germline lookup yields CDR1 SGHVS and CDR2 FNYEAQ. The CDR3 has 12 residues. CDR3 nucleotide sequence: TGTGCCAGCAGCTTAGTCCCCAATGAGAAGTTCTTC. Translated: CASSLVPNEKFF.

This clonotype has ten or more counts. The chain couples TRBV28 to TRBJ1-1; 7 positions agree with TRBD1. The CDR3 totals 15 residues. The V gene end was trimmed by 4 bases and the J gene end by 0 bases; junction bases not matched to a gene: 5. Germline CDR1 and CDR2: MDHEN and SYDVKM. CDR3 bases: TGTGCCAGCAGTTCACCGGGACAGATGAACACTGAAGCTTTCTTT. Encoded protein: CASSSPGQMNTEAFF.

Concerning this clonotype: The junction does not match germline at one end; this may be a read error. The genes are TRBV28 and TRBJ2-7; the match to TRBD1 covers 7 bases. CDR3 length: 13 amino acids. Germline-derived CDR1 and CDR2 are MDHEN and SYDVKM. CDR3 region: CASSTDRAWEQYF. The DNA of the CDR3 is TGTGCTAGCAGTACTGACAGGGCATGGGAGCAGTACTTC.

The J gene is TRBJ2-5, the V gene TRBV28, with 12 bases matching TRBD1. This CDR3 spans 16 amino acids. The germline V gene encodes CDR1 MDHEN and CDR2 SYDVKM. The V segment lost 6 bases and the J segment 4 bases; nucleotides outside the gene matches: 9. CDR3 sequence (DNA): TGTGCCAGCAGGAACCGGGACAGGGGGCACGGAGAGACCCAGTACTTC. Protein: CASRNRDRGHGETQYF.

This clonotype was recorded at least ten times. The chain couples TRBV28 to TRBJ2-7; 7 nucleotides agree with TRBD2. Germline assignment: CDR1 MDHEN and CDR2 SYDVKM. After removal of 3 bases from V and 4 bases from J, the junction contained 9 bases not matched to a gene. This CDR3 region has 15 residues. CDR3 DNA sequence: TGTGCCAGCAGTTTTCGGCGGGGGATACCTTACGAGCAGTACTTC. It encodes CASSFRRGIPYEQYF. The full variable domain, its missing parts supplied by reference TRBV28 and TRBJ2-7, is DVKVTQSSRYLVKRTGEKVFLECVQDMDHENMFWYRQDPGLGLRLIYFSYDVKMKEKGDIPEGYSVSREKKERFSLILESASTNQTSMYLCASSFRRGIPYEQYFGPGTRLTVT.

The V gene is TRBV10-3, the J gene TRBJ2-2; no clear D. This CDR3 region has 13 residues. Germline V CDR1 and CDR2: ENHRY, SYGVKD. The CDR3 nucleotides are TGTCCGCGACGGGCAGCGAACACCGGGGAGCTGTTTTTT. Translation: CPRRAANTGELFF.

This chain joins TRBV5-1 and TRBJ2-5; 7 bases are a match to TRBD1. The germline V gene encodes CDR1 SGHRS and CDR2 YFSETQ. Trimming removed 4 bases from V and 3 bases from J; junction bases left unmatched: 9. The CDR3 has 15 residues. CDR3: CASSPPQGVEETQYF. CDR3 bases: TGCGCCAGCAGCCCTCCTCAGGGGGTTGAAGAGACCCAGTACTTC.

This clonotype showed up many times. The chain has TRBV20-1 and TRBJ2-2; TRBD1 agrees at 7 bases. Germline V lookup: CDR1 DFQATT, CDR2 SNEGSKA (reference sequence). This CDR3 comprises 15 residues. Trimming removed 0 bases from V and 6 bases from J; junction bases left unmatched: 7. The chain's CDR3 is CSARDKRQGAGELFF. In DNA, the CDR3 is TGCAGTGCTAGAGATAAGAGGCAGGGGGCCGGGGAGCTGTTTTTT.